Below, 13 T cell receptor beta chains from the same sample are listed, as sequenced in a study of identical twins. TCRdb reprocessed the 5' RACE reads with MiXCR, giving one entry per CDR3 protein. Among 700,000 or so distinct CDR3 sequences, about 9.4% were seen once, and the ten largest hold 0.8% to 1%. The same specimen was also included in a second study, on yellow fever vaccine responses in identical twins.

The sequencing input was PBMCs. The source of these receptors is a young woman in good health.

The table lists this clonotype with many counts. V is TRBV6-2 or TRBV6-3 and J is TRBJ2-1, with D perhaps matching TRBD2 (7 bases). From germline, CDR1 is MNHEY and CDR2 SVGEGT. This CDR3 contains 15 residues. Trimming left V 5 bases short and J 3 bases short, with 14 bases between. CDR3 sequence: CASSVAGEGYNEQFF. CDR3 nucleotide sequence: TGTGCCAGCAGTGTGGCAGGGGAGGGCTACAATGAGCAGTTCTTC.

The genes are TRBV11-2 and TRBJ2-5; D unclear. The CDR3 extends over 14 amino acids. CDR1 is SGHAT and CDR2 is FQNNGV in the germline V gene. Trimming pared 4 bases from V and 2 bases from J, leaving 11 bases between. In DNA form, the CDR3 reads TGTGCCAGCAGCTCACGAGACTTACAAGAGACCCAGTACTTC. This gives the protein CASSSRDLQETQYF.

The sample holds many counts of this clonotype. V is TRBV5-1 and J is TRBJ2-7; D possibly corresponds to TRBD1 (5 bases). Trimming left V 4 bases short and J 0 bases short, with 14 bases between. This CDR3 is 15 amino acids long. In germline, CDR1 is SGHRS, CDR2 YFSETQ. The DNA for the CDR3 is TGCGCCAGCAGCGGCAGGACACGGTCCTCCTACGAGCAGTACTTC. As protein: CASSGRTRSSYEQYF.

This clonotype was observed a handful of times. The chain recombines TRBV9 with TRBJ2-1; D possibly corresponds to TRBD1 (6 bases). This CDR3 contains 16 residues. Trimming cost V 4 bases and J 6 bases, with 20 bases left between them. Germline V gene lookup returns CDR1 SGDLS and CDR2 YYNGEE. The CDR3 DNA follows: TGTGCCAGCAGCCCCCAAGGGGACACCATTTTCAATGAGCAGTTCTTC. Encoded protein: CASSPQGDTIFNEQFF.

The chain uses TRBV7-9 and TRBJ1-1; 10 nucleotides line up with TRBD1. Trimming took 4 bases from V and 2 from J; bases not matched to a gene: 10. The CDR3 is 17 amino acids. CDR1 is SEHNR and CDR2 is FQNEAQ in the germline V gene (reference sequence). The CDR3 DNA reads TGTGCCAGCAGCTCGACCCGTTGGGACAGGGGAAACACTGAAGCTTTCTTT. Protein sequence: CASSSTRWDRGNTEAFF.

This clonotype has more than one count but fewer than ten. The gene calls are TRBV29-1 and TRBJ2-5; D is undetermined. CDR3 size: 17 residues. Looked up from germline, CDR1 is SQVTM and CDR2 is ANQGSEA. V was trimmed by 0 bases and J by 2 bases, leaving 19 bases between them. Here the CDR3 reads CSVEDQHRLDLQETQYF. CDR3 DNA: TGCAGCGTTGAAGATCAGCATAGACTGGATCTTCAAGAGACCCAGTACTTC.

The rearrangement joins TRBV25-1 to TRBJ2-1; 12 nucleotides match TRBD2. The germline V gene encodes CDR1 MGHDK and CDR2 SYGVNS. The CDR3 contains 16 residues. V lost 3 bases and J lost 7; bases outside the gene matches: 7. The CDR3 nucleotides are TGTGCCAGCAGTGACTCTAGCGGGAGGGCCAGGAATGAGCAGTTCTTC. Its translation: CASSDSSGRARNEQFF.

This chain uses TRBV10-3 with TRBJ2-7, with 7 bases fitting TRBD1. Germline CDR1 ENHRY, CDR2 SYGVKD. V shed 3 bases and J 0 bases; nucleotides not matched to a gene: 2. The CDR3 runs 14 residues. The CDR3: CAISDRGSSYEQYF. CDR3 DNA: TGTGCCATCAGTGACAGGGGGAGCTCCTACGAGCAGTACTTC.

This clonotype was observed a handful of times. V usage is TRBV24-1 and J usage is TRBJ2-5, with 9 bases fitting TRBD1. The V and J ends lost 4 bases and 5 bases, in that order; junction bases with no gene match: 4. Germline values: CDR1 KGHDR, CDR2 SFDVKD. The length of the CDR3 is 14 residues. CDR3 in amino acids: CATSDLDRGETQYF. The CDR3 DNA follows: TGTGCCACCAGTGACTTAGACAGGGGGGAGACCCAGTACTTC.

J is TRBJ2-1 and V is TRBV6-2 or TRBV6-3; TRBD2 matches 12 bases. CDR3 length: 14 residues. After removal of 6 bases from V and 8 bases from J, the junction contained 5 bases not matched to a gene. Germline lookup yields CDR1 MNHEY and CDR2 SVGEGT. DNA for the CDR3: TGTGCCAGCAGGTCTAGCGGGAGGGGAGATGAGCAGTTCTTC. Protein product: CASRSSGRGDEQFF.

In its sample, this clonotype was seen a few times. The chain employs TRBV10-3 and TRBJ2-5, with TRBD2 matching over 13 bases. Trimming removed 6 bases from V and 4 bases from J; junction bases left unmatched: 5. This CDR3 has 15 residues. Germline CDR1 and CDR2: ENHRY and SYGVKD. The CDR3 loop is CAISGLAGVIETQYF. The CDR3 nucleotides read TGTGCCATCAGCGGACTAGCGGGAGTCATAGAGACCCAGTACTTC.

This clonotype has a count of ten or more. J is TRBJ2-2 and V is TRBV28; possible D gene TRBD1, 6 bases. Between the trimmed V and J ends, which lost 7 bases and 5 bases, there was a span of 26 bases. CDR3 length: 18 amino acids. The germline V gene has CDR1 MDHEN and CDR2 SYDVKM. CDR3 residues: CASNLAYSSGVWTGELFF. The CDR3 DNA is TGTGCCAGCAATCTAGCCTATTCCTCAGGGGTGTGGACCGGGGAGCTGTTTTTT.

Only a few counts were recorded for this clonotype. The J gene is TRBJ2-4, the V gene TRBV7-2, with 7 nucleotides matching TRBD2. The length of the CDR3 is 17 residues. Trimming removed 7 bases from V and 1 base from J; junction bases left unmatched: 13. From germline, CDR1 is SGHTA and CDR2 FQGNSA. The CDR3 reads CASTIAPGGEAKNIQYF. The CDR3 DNA follows: TGTGCCAGCACAATAGCCCCGGGGGGTGAGGCCAAAAACATTCAGTACTTC.